This T cell receptor (beta chain) was retrieved from a study of radiation and T cells in renal cell carcinoma. The method was immunoSEQ multiplex PCR; TCRdb's version includes in-frame clones alone and lacks a portion of them. The sample holds around 140,000 clones, less than 90% seen once. Whole-study results and caveats: Baseline intratumoral clonotype presence is unknown without pretreatment biopsies. From baseline, blood top tumor clonotypes peaked at 2 weeks post-radiation.

This CDR3 contains 14 residues. Deletions cut 4 bases from V and 7 bases from J, with 14 bases between. Germline V lookup: CDR1 SEHNR, CDR2 FQNEAQ (reference sequence). Time point specified: blood 4 weeks post-SBRT, at nephrectomy. Noted treatment: 15 Gy SBRT to primary tumor, nephrectomy 4 weeks later. Nephrectomy followed 15 Gy stereotactic body radiation by 4 weeks. To note about this clone: Its antigen is unknown.

The sample was blood, taken from a patient whose treatment included radiotherapy and nephrectomy. The receptor was derived from a woman aged 50 to 60 with renal cell carcinoma. The chain links TRBV7-9 to TRBJ1-5, with D possibly being TRBD1 (6 bases). In nucleotides, the CDR3 is TGTGCCAGCAGCTCCGGACCAGGGGACCAGCCCCAGCATTTT. It codes for CASSSGPGDQPQHF. The variable domain in full, completed from reference TRBV7-9 and TRBJ1-5, reads DTGVSQNPRHKITKRGQNVTFRCDPISEHNRLYWYRQTLGQGPEFLTYFQNEAQLEKSRLLSDRFSAERPKGSFSTLEIQRTEQGDSAMYLCASSSGPGDQPQHFGDGTRLSIL.